The T cell receptor (beta chain) described here comes from a study of early T cells in non-severe SARS-CoV-2 infection. CDR3 length: 14 amino acids. CDR1 and CDR2 (germline): DFQATT, SNEGSKA (reference sequence). Trimming removed 2 bases from V and 0 bases from J; junction bases left unmatched: 4. TCRdb reanalysed the 5' RACE reads using MiXCR and keeps one entry per CDR3 protein. The table records about 45,000 distinct CDR3 sequences, 12% of them present only once. Sequencing input: whole blood. This TCR was sampled from an adult who was a healthcare worker with PCR-confirmed SARS-CoV-2 infection or an uninfected control (not recorded which). V gene TRBV20-1 combines with J gene TRBJ2-7; 7 nucleotides align to TRBD1. The CDR3 coding sequence is TGCAGTGCTAGAAGGCCAGGGGGCTCCTACGAGCAGTACTTC. It translates to CSARRPGGSYEQYF.